These 28 T cell receptor beta chains originate from one sample sequenced in a study of early T cells in non-severe SARS-CoV-2 infection. MiXCR, applied by TCRdb to the 5' RACE reads, yields one record per CDR3 protein. This repertoire shows about 33,000 distinct CDR3 sequences, over 4.5% found once; its top ten account for 13% to 15%. Sample: whole blood. These receptors were obtained from an adult who was a healthcare worker with PCR-confirmed SARS-CoV-2 infection or an uninfected control (not recorded which).

This clonotype is termed medium-sized. The chain combines TRBV7-8 with TRBJ2-2, with D possibly matching TRBD2 (5 bases). V was shortened by 5 bases and J by 6 bases, with 16 bases between the two germline ends. The CDR3 has 15 residues. Germline-derived CDR1 and CDR2 are SGHVS and FQNEAQ. CDR3 bases: TGTGCCAGCAGCCCAGAAGGAGGACGGGCCGGGGAGCTGTTTTTT. Its protein product is CASSPEGGRAGELFF. Complete variable domain (other parts from reference TRBV7-8 and TRBJ2-2): GAGVSQSPRYKVAKRGQDVALRCDPISGHVSLFWYQQALGQGPEFLTYFQNEAQLDKSGLPSDRFFAERPEGSVSTLKIQRTQQEDSAVYLCASSPEGGRAGELFFGEGSRLTVL.

This clonotype has a count of ten or more. V usage is TRBV6-5 and J usage is TRBJ1-4; TRBD1 might be the D (6 bases). CDR1 is MNHEY, CDR2 SVGAGI, per germline. V dropped 8 bases and J dropped 4 bases, with 11 bases sitting between them. The CDR3 consists of 13 residues. The CDR3 spells CASRTVVNEKLFF. The CDR3 DNA reads as TGTGCCAGCCGGACAGTAGTTAATGAAAAACTGTTTTTT.

This clonotype was seen many times. This chain joins TRBV7-9 and TRBJ1-1; D might be TRBD1 (6 bases). This CDR3 is 14 amino acids long. From germline, CDR1 is SEHNR and CDR2 FQNEAQ (reference sequence). V lost 5 bases, J lost 5 bases, and 15 bases lay in between. DNA of the CDR3: TGTGCCAGCAGCGTATACAGGGAAGGGACTGAAGCTTTCTTT. It encodes CASSVYREGTEAFF.

The chain links TRBV28 to TRBJ2-7, with D unclear. This CDR3 region has 14 residues. Germline CDR1 is MDHEN and CDR2 is SYDVKM. Trimming cost V 5 bases and J 2 bases, with 13 bases left between them. The CDR3 loop reads CASSPVPDTYEQYF. For the CDR3, the DNA is TGTGCCAGCAGTCCTGTACCGGATACCTACGAGCAGTACTTC. Complete variable domain (other parts from reference TRBV28 and TRBJ2-7): DVKVTQSSRYLVKRTGEKVFLECVQDMDHENMFWYRQDPGLGLRLIYFSYDVKMKEKGDIPEGYSVSREKKERFSLILESASTNQTSMYLCASSPVPDTYEQYFGPGTRLTVT.

This clonotype has more than one count but fewer than ten. The chain recombines TRBV4-1 with TRBJ2-1; 8 bases map to TRBD1. V was pared by 3 bases and J by 4 bases, with 8 bases of the junction left unmatched. Germline assignment: CDR1 MGHRA and CDR2 YSYEKL. CDR3 length equals 16 residues. The CDR3 protein is CASSHLTGARYNEQFF. In DNA form, the CDR3 reads TGCGCCAGCAGCCATCTGACAGGGGCCCGATACAATGAGCAGTTCTTC.

This clonotype was seen many times. This chain uses TRBV20-1 with TRBJ2-6, with TRBD1 matching over 7 bases. This CDR3 is built from 15 residues. Per the germline V gene, CDR1 is DFQATT and CDR2 is SNEGSKA (reference sequence). Germline trimming cut 5 bases from V and 0 bases from J; bases unmatched to any gene: 4. CDR3 nucleotides: TGCAGTGCTGGGGGACAGCTCTCTGGGGCCAACGTCCTGACTTTC. Its translation: CSAGGQLSGANVLTF.

In regard to this clonotype: A much larger clone differs from this one at a single base, so this may be a read error. The V call is TRBV7-6, the J call TRBJ2-7; TRBD1 matches at 7 bases. CDR3 length: 14 amino acids. Germline CDR1 is SGHVS and CDR2 is FNYEAQ. With 2 bases clipped from V and 9 bases from J, the junction kept 10 bases outside the gene matches. The CDR3 nucleotides are TGTGCCAGCAGCTTATCGGAGACAGGGCCGGGGCAGTACTTC. Its translation: CASSLSETGPGQYF. The entire variable domain, with the rest obtained from reference TRBV7-6 and TRBJ2-7, is as follows: GAGVSQSPRYKVTKRGQDVALRCDPISGHVSLYWYRQALGQGPEFLTYFNYEAQQDKSGLPNDRFSAERPEGSISTLTIQRTEQRDSAMYRCASSLSETGPGQYFGPGTRLTVT.

This chain connects TRBV5-3 to TRBJ2-6; D unclear. TRBV5-3 falls under the ORF class, with uncertain function. The V end was cut by 3 bases, the J end by 0 bases, with 13 bases between. This CDR3 contains 17 residues. As DNA, the CDR3 is TGTGCCAGAAGCTCCCTAGAACCTCACTCTGGGGCCAACGTCCTGACTTTC. Its protein product is CARSSLEPHSGANVLTF.

The V gene is TRBV4-1, the J gene TRBJ2-3; D is undetermined. Germline V gene data show CDR1 as MGHRA and CDR2 as YSYEKL. With 1 base removed from V and 3 bases from J, the gap between germline ends came to 14 bases. This CDR3 is 16 amino acids long. CDR3 loop: CASSQVIQTRTDTQYF. The CDR3 DNA follows: TGCGCCAGCAGCCAAGTAATACAGACGAGGACAGATACGCAGTATTTT.

This clonotype occurred a few times. The chain is built from TRBV29-1 and TRBJ1-4; TRBD1 is a possible D gene (6 bases). With 7 bases removed from V and 8 bases from J, the gap between germline ends came to 17 bases. In germline, CDR1 is SQVTM, CDR2 ANQGSEA. The CDR3 sequence is 13 residues long. CDR3 bases: TGCAGCGCCCAAGGGGGGATTGAAGAAAAACTGTTTTTT. This translates into CSAQGGIEEKLFF.

This clonotype was counted many times. This sequence joins TRBV20-1 and TRBJ1-5, with D unresolved. Germline V gene data show CDR1 as DFQATT and CDR2 as SNEGSKA (reference sequence). This CDR3 is 14 amino acids long. V was shortened by 1 base and J by 6 bases, with 13 bases between the two germline ends. The CDR3 here is CSARGPSMSQPQHF. The CDR3 DNA follows: TGCAGTGCTAGAGGACCGTCGATGAGTCAGCCCCAGCATTTT.

The table lists this clonotype with many counts. The chain combines TRBV6-6 with TRBJ1-5; D gene ambiguous. The CDR3 has 17 residues. The V end lost 2 bases, the J end lost 0 bases, and 14 bases lay between the germline ends. Germline V gives CDR1 MNHNY, CDR2 SVGAGI (reference sequence). The CDR3 loop is CASSYDGVSYSNQPQHF. The DNA for the CDR3 is TGTGCCAGCAGTTACGACGGGGTTAGTTATAGCAATCAGCCCCAGCATTTT.

The chain uses TRBV5-1 and TRBJ1-6, with 7 nucleotides matching TRBD1. Unmatched junction bases numbered 6, after V lost 3 bases and J lost 0 bases. The CDR3 contains 17 residues. CDR1 and CDR2 from the germline V gene are SGHRS and YFSETQ. The CDR3 DNA sequence: TGCGCCAGCAGCTCGGGACAGATCAGCTCCTATAATTCACCCCTCCACTTT. Translated: CASSSGQISSYNSPLHF.

This clonotype has ten or more counts. V and J are TRBV20-1 and TRBJ2-1; 8 bases are a match to TRBD2. Germline CDR1 reads DFQATT; CDR2 reads SNEGSKA (reference sequence). The CDR3 has 13 amino acids. Trimming removed 3 bases from V and 3 bases from J; junction bases left unmatched: 1. DNA of the CDR3: TGCAGTGCTAGCGGGGGGGACTACAATGAGCAGTTCTTC. As protein: CSASGGDYNEQFF.

This clonotype was seen ten or more times. The V call is TRBV2, the J call TRBJ1-2; D not resolved. Trimming left V 8 bases short and J 4 bases short, with 20 bases between. The germline CDR1 and CDR2 sequences are SNHLY and FYNNEI. This CDR3 has 15 amino acids. CDR3 sequence (DNA): TGTGCCAGCGCCTCCTCACCTGTCCCCTTCTATGGCTACACCTTC. Its protein is CASASSPVPFYGYTF.

This chain uses TRBV20-1 with TRBJ1-1; 12 bases are a match to TRBD1. CDR3 length: 16 amino acids. Germline V gene data show CDR1 as DFQATT and CDR2 as SNEGSKA (reference sequence). Losses at the gene ends were 6 bases for V and 1 base for J; bases not matched to a gene: 9. CDR3 coding DNA: TGCAGTGCCCCGGGACAGGGGGCTATCTGGAACACTGAAGCTTTCTTT. Amino acids: CSAPGQGAIWNTEAFF.

The chain has TRBV7-8 and TRBJ1-3; 8 bases line up with TRBD1. With V trimmed by 0 bases and J by 4 bases, 5 bases remained unmatched. Per germline, CDR1 SGHVS and CDR2 FQNEAQ. This CDR3 has 16 amino acids. CDR3 DNA: TGTGCCAGCAGCTTAGCGGGCAGGGGGCTGGGAAACACCATATATTTT. This codes for CASSLAGRGLGNTIYF.

This clonotype has a count of ten or more. The CDR3 DNA follows: TGTGCCAGCAGCAAGGGGGACAGAAATTCACCCCTCCACTTT. Translating gives CASSKGDRNSPLHF. The rearrangement joins TRBV25-1 to TRBJ1-6; 7 bases align to TRBD1. The CDR3 covers 14 residues. Germline V CDR1 and CDR2: MGHDK, SYGVNS. The V gene end was trimmed by 6 bases and the J gene end by 7 bases; junction bases not matched to a gene: 6.

At least ten counts were recorded for this clonotype. Written as DNA, the CDR3 is TGTGCCAGCAGCTTATCAGCTAACCAAGAGACCCAGTACTTC. Encoded protein: CASSLSANQETQYF. The chain joins TRBV7-3 to TRBJ2-5; D ambiguous. The CDR3 runs 14 residues. The germline CDR1 and CDR2 sequences are SGHTA and FQGTGA. V lost 2 bases to trimming and J lost 0 bases, with 7 bases between them.

This clonotype was counted many times. The rearrangement uses TRBV5-5 and TRBJ1-1, with 9 bases identical to TRBD1. From germline, CDR1 is SGHKS and CDR2 YYEKEE (reference sequence). V lost 4 bases and J lost 0; bases outside the gene matches: 7. The CDR3 runs 16 residues. In nucleotides, the CDR3 is TGTGCCAGCAGCCCGGGACAGGGTCAGATGAACACTGAAGCTTTCTTT. Protein product: CASSPGQGQMNTEAFF.

This clonotype came up many times. The V and J genes are TRBV5-8 and TRBJ2-4; no clear D gene. V was trimmed by 4 bases and J by 0 bases, leaving 11 bases between them. The CDR3 is made up of 15 amino acids. Germline V gene lookup returns CDR1 SGHTS and CDR2 YDEGEE. The CDR3 spells CASSPAVLAKNIQYF. Here the CDR3 DNA reads TGTGCCAGCAGCCCGGCCGTACTAGCCAAAAACATTCAGTACTTC.

This clonotype came up many times. The CDR3 protein is CASSPGLAIGELFF. The CDR3 DNA sequence: TGTGCCAGCAGCCCAGGACTAGCCATCGGGGAGCTGTTTTTT. The chain employs TRBV7-2 and TRBJ2-2; 8 bases match TRBD2. CDR1 and CDR2 (germline): SGHTA, FQGNSA. The V segment lost 5 bases and the J segment 7 bases; nucleotides outside the gene matches: 6. The CDR3 loop spans 14 amino acids.

This clonotype has ten or more counts. V is TRBV9 and J is TRBJ2-2, with D perhaps being TRBD1 or TRBD2 (5 bases each). The CDR3 loop spans 14 amino acids. V lost 6 bases and J 0 bases, leaving 9 bases between the germline ends. Germline CDR1 reads SGDLS; CDR2 reads YYNGEE. Here the CDR3 reads CASMRGPNTGELFF. DNA of the CDR3: TGTGCCAGCATGAGGGGCCCGAACACCGGGGAGCTGTTTTTT.

The sample holds many counts of this clonotype. This sequence joins TRBV7-6 and TRBJ1-2, with no clear D. The CDR3 has 15 residues. Germline CDR1 and CDR2: SGHVS and FNYEAQ. Trimming shortened V by 2 bases and J by 3 bases, and 13 bases separated the two germline ends. The chain's CDR3 is CASSLYEGPDYGYTF. The CDR3 region has the DNA TGTGCCAGCAGCTTATACGAGGGCCCCGACTATGGCTACACCTTC.

This clonotype was seen ten or more times. The chain links TRBV7-2 to TRBJ1-4; tentatively, D is TRBD1 (5 bases). V was pared by 1 base and J by 7 bases, with 13 bases between. This CDR3 has 15 residues. The V gene's germline CDR1 is SGHTA and CDR2 FQGNSA. The CDR3 sequence: CASSLDGGVGEKLFF. The CDR3 region has the DNA TGTGCCAGCAGCTTAGATGGGGGAGTGGGTGAAAAACTGTTTTTT.

This clonotype was seen repeatedly, ten times or more. V is TRBV6-5 and J is TRBJ2-1; 7 nucleotides agree with TRBD1. CDR3 length equals 13 residues. The V segment lost 6 bases and the J segment 7 bases; nucleotides outside the gene matches: 6. CDR1 is MNHEY and CDR2 is SVGAGI in the germline V gene. The CDR3 here is CASSRQGTNEQFF. Written as DNA, the CDR3 is TGTGCCAGCAGCCGACAGGGTACGAATGAGCAGTTCTTC.

The chain uses TRBV7-9 and TRBJ2-3, with no clear D. Trimming pared 6 bases from V and 3 bases from J, leaving 7 bases between. The V gene's germline CDR1 is SEHNR and CDR2 FQNEAQ (reference sequence). The CDR3 is made up of 12 amino acids. The CDR3 here is CASRNYTDTQYF. The CDR3 DNA sequence: TGTGCCAGCAGGAACTATACAGATACGCAGTATTTT.

This clonotype was seen at least ten times. The chain links TRBV5-4 to TRBJ2-5; D call uncertain. This CDR3 comprises 14 residues. Between the trimmed V and J ends, which lost 1 base and 0 bases, there was a span of 7 bases. Germline V gene data show CDR1 as SGHNT and CDR2 as YYREEE (reference sequence). The CDR3 DNA reads as TGTGCCAGCAGCTTGAGGCAGAACCAAGAGACCCAGTACTTC. It yields the protein CASSLRQNQETQYF.